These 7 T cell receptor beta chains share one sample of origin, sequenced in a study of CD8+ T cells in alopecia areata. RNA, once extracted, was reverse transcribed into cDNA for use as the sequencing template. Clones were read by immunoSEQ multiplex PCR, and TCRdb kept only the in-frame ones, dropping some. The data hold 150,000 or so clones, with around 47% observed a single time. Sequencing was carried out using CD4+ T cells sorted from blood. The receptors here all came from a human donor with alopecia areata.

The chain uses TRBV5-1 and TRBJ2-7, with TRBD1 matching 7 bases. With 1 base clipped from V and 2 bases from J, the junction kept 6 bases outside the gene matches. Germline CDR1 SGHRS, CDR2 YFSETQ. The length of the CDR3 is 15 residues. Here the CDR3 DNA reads TGCGCCAGCAGCTTGAGTAGGGGGCCGACCTACGAGCAGTACTTC. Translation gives CASSLSRGPTYEQYF.

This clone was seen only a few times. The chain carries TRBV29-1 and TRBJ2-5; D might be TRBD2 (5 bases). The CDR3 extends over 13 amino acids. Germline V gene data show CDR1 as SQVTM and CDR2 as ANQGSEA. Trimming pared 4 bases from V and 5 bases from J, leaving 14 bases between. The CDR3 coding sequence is TGCAGCGTTGCTCGGGATTCCTCGGAGACCCAGTACTTC. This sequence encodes CSVARDSSETQYF.

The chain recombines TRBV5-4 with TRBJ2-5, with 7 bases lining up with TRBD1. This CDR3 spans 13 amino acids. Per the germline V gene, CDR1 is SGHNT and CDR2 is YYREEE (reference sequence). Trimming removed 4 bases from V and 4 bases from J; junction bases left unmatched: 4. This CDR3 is CASSQDRTETQYF. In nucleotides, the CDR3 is TGTGCCAGCAGCCAGGACAGGACAGAGACCCAGTACTTC.

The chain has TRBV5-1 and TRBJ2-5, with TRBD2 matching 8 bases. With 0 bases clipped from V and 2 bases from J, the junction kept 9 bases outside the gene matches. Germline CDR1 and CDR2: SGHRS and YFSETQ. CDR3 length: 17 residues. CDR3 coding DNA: TGCGCCAGCAGCTTGGGAGGAGTAGCGGGACTTCAAGAGACCCAGTACTTC. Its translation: CASSLGGVAGLQETQYF.

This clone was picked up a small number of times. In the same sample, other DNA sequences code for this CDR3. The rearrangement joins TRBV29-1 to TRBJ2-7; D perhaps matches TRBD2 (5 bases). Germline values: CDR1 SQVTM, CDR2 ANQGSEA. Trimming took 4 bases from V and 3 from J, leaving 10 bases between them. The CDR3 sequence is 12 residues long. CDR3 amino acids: CSVGLAGYEQYF. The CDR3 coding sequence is TGCAGCGTTGGTCTGGCGGGCTACGAGCAGTACTTC.

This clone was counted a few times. CDR3 DNA sequence: TGTGCCAGCAGTTACGGAAGTCCCGCCCAAGAGACCCAGTACTTC. Protein product: CASSYGSPAQETQYF. V usage is TRBV6-6 and J usage is TRBJ2-5; D not resolved. The CDR3 sequence is 15 residues long. V gave up 2 bases and J gave up 1 base, with 11 bases separating them. From germline, CDR1 is MNHNY and CDR2 SVGAGI (reference sequence).

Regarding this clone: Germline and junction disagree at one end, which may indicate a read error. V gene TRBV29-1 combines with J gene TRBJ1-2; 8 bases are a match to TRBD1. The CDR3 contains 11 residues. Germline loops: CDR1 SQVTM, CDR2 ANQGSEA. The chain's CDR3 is CSVDRDRRKAF. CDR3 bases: TGCAGCGTTGATCGGGACAGGAGAAAGGCGTTC.